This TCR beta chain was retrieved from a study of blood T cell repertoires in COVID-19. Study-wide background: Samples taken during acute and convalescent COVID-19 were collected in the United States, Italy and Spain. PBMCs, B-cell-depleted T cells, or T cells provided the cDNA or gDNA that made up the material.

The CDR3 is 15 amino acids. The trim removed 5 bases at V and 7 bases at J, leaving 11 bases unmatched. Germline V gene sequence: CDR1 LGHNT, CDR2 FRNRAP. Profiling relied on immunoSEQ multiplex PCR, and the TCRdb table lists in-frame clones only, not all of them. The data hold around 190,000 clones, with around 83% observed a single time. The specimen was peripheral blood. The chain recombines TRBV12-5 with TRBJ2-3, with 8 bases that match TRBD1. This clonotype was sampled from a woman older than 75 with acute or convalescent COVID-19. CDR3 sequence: CASGTTGQVRNTQYF. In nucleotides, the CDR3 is TGTGCTAGTGGTACCACGGGACAGGTTAGGAATACGCAGTATTTT.